These 21 T cell receptor beta chains came from one sample sequenced in a study of T cell responses to AZD1222 COVID-19 vaccine. The assay was immunoSEQ multiplex PCR, and TCRdb's table has in-frame clones only and misses some. The sample includes over 150,000 clones, more than 90% seen only once; the top ten take approximately 19%. The sequencing here drew on peripheral blood, taken on day 0 of AZD1222 vaccination. All receptors come from an adult in good health.

The chain couples TRBV19 to TRBJ2-2; D might be TRBD2 (6 bases). The CDR3 length is 14 residues. Between the trimmed V and J ends, which lost 9 bases and 5 bases, there was a span of 16 bases. Germline CDR1 and CDR2: LNHDA and SQIVND (reference sequence). The CDR3 nucleotides read TGTGCCAGACCCCCCGGACTAAAAACCGGGGAGCTGTTTTTT. Encoded protein: CARPPGLKTGELFF.

The chain couples TRBV28 to TRBJ1-2, with D unclear. Germline assignment: CDR1 MDHEN and CDR2 SYDVKM. V lost 5 bases and J 2 bases, leaving 3 bases between the germline ends. This CDR3 is 11 amino acids long. As DNA, the CDR3 is TGTGCCAGCAGTACCAACTATGGCTACACCTTC. Encoded protein: CASSTNYGYTF.

The chain has TRBV27 and TRBJ1-6, with a weak D call TRBD1 (6 bases). Germline CDR1 is MNHEY and CDR2 is SMNVEV (reference sequence). The CDR3 spans 16 residues. With 3 bases removed from V and 3 bases from J, the gap between germline ends came to 12 bases. The CDR3 region is CASSFIEGGYNSPLHF. The CDR3 coding sequence is TGTGCCAGCAGTTTCATTGAGGGGGGCTATAATTCACCCCTCCACTTT.

The chain uses TRBV19 and TRBJ2-5; no definite D call. This CDR3 contains 11 residues. The germline gives CDR1 LNHDA, CDR2 SQIVND (reference sequence). Deletions cut 6 bases from V and 3 bases from J, with 5 bases between. CDR3 amino acids: CASSLKETQYF. The CDR3 region has the DNA TGTGCCAGTAGCTTGAAAGAGACCCAGTACTTC.

This clone was seen once. The chain links TRBV4-1 to TRBJ2-2; no definite D call. Germline CDR1 is MGHRA and CDR2 is YSYEKL. There are 13 residues in the CDR3. V was pared by 5 bases and J by 7 bases, with 11 bases between. The CDR3 reads CASSSMPGGELFF. CDR3 coding DNA: TGCGCCAGCAGCTCTATGCCAGGCGGGGAGCTGTTTTTT.

The chain joins TRBV30 to TRBJ1-4, with 7 bases matching TRBD1. The CDR3 totals 15 residues. J was trimmed by 3 bases and V by 0 bases; bases with no gene match: 4. Germline V gene data show CDR1 as GTSNPN and CDR2 as SVGIG (reference sequence). The CDR3, as DNA: TGTGCCTGGAGTGTACCGACAGGGTCTAATGAAAAACTGTTTTTT. Protein product: CAWSVPTGSNEKLFF.

Turning to this clone: The same CDR3 is also encoded by other DNA sequences in this sample. The chain carries TRBV18 and TRBJ2-3; D remains ambiguous. V lost 0 bases and J 0 bases, leaving 1 base between the germline ends. This CDR3 has 13 residues. The germline gives CDR1 KGHSH, CDR2 LQKENI. CDR3 sequence reads: CASSPPSTDTQYF. In DNA form, the CDR3 reads TGTGCCAGCTCACCACCAAGCACAGATACGCAGTATTTT.

This chain uses TRBV24-1 with TRBJ2-5; 12 bases match TRBD2. This CDR3 comprises 16 residues. The V segment lost 4 bases and the J segment 3 bases; nucleotides outside the gene matches: 5. Germline CDR1 reads KGHDR; CDR2 reads SFDVKD. CDR3 residues: CATSDPLAGGKETQYF. CDR3 DNA sequence: TGTGCCACCAGTGACCCTCTAGCGGGGGGGAAAGAGACCCAGTACTTC.

The J gene is TRBJ2-7, the V gene TRBV3-1 (or the pseudogene TRBV3-2), with 8 bases identical to TRBD2. V gave up 3 bases and J gave up 5 bases; unmatched junction bases: 3. The V gene's germline CDR1 is LGHDT and CDR2 YNNKEL (reference sequence). This CDR3 contains 13 residues. The CDR3 DNA sequence: TGTGCCAGCAGCCACCGGGGGGGCGACGAGCAGTACTTC. Its protein product is CASSHRGGDEQYF.

This chain uses TRBV7-8 with TRBJ2-1; 12 bases match TRBD2. Germline V gene lookup returns CDR1 SGHVS and CDR2 FQNEAQ. After removal of 5 bases from V and 3 bases from J, the junction contained 14 bases not matched to a gene. The CDR3 length is 19 residues. The CDR3 is CASSPRTSGDLLFYNEQFF. In DNA, the CDR3 is TGTGCCAGCAGCCCCCGGACTAGCGGGGACCTTCTCTTCTACAATGAGCAGTTCTTC.

This clone showed up just once. This chain joins TRBV7-9 and TRBJ2-7; unclear D gene. This CDR3 has 11 amino acids. Trimming pared 5 bases from V and 0 bases from J, leaving 2 bases between. Germline values: CDR1 SEHNR, CDR2 FQNEAQ (reference sequence). CDR3 in DNA: TGTGCCAGCAGCGACTCCTACGAGCAGTACTTC. Translating gives CASSDSYEQYF.

DNA for the CDR3: TGTGCCAGCAGCTCCGTGATTGGGGGGCGAGTACGAGCCACTGAAGCTTTCTTT. This sequence encodes CASSSVIGGRVRATEAFF. This sequence joins TRBV7-3 and TRBJ1-1, with a possible D match to TRBD1 (6 bases). Germline loops: CDR1 SGHTA, CDR2 FQGTGA. This CDR3 is 18 amino acids long. Trimming left V 4 bases short and J 4 bases short, with 25 bases between.

The V gene is TRBV7-3, the J gene TRBJ1-5; no clear D. With 2 bases removed from V and 7 bases from J, the gap between germline ends came to 9 bases. This CDR3 is 13 amino acids long. CDR1 is SGHTA and CDR2 is FQGTGA in the germline V gene. The CDR3 nucleotides are TGTGCCAGCAGCTTAGAGAGGGCCCAGCCCCAGCATTTT. It is translated as CASSLERAQPQHF.

The chain joins TRBV28 to TRBJ1-6, with 7 bases identical to TRBD1. The junction had 11 bases not matched to a gene; V was cut back by 6 bases and J by 9 bases. The germline V gene encodes CDR1 MDHEN and CDR2 SYDVKM. This CDR3 spans 15 amino acids. In DNA form, the CDR3 reads TGTGCCAGCAGCCCCGACAGGGAAGTCAGTTCACCCCTCCACTTT. It specifies CASSPDREVSSPLHF.

The gene calls are TRBV7-9 and TRBJ2-7; 8 nucleotides line up with TRBD1. The CDR3 totals 15 residues. J gave up 5 bases and V 5 bases, and 11 bases lay outside the gene matches. In germline, CDR1 is SEHNR, CDR2 FQNEAQ (reference sequence). CDR3 DNA: TGTGCCAGCAGCCCCATTCGGACAGGGCTCCACGAGCAGTACTTC. Protein product: CASSPIRTGLHEQYF.

J is TRBJ1-5 and V is TRBV20-1, with D tentatively TRBD1 (5 bases). V dropped 3 bases and J dropped 4 bases, with 7 bases sitting between them. The CDR3 loop spans 12 amino acids. Germline values: CDR1 DFQATT, CDR2 SNEGSKA (reference sequence). The CDR3 region is CSASAGNQPQHF. The CDR3 DNA reads as TGCAGTGCTAGTGCAGGGAATCAGCCCCAGCATTTT.

The chain carries TRBV6-5 and TRBJ1-1, with TRBD1 identical over 9 bases. CDR3 length: 13 residues. Germline CDR1 is MNHEY and CDR2 is SVGAGI. Unmatched junction bases numbered 8, after V lost 5 bases and J lost 10 bases. CDR3 amino acids: CASSNPGQGTAFF. CDR3 DNA sequence: TGTGCCAGCAGTAACCCGGGACAGGGTACAGCTTTCTTT.

The chain uses TRBV7-9 and TRBJ2-1; the match to TRBD2 covers 12 bases. J was trimmed by 3 bases and V by 4 bases; bases with no gene match: 4. The CDR3 spans 16 residues. Per germline, CDR1 SEHNR and CDR2 FQNEAQ (reference sequence). CDR3 region: CASSSLAGGGYNEQFF. In DNA form, the CDR3 reads TGTGCCAGCAGCTCCCTAGCGGGAGGGGGCTACAATGAGCAGTTCTTC.

The chain uses TRBV3-1 (or the pseudogene TRBV3-2) and TRBJ1-5; D unresolved. Trimming took 10 bases from V and 2 from J, leaving 12 bases between them. Per germline, CDR1 LGHDT and CDR2 YNNKEL (reference sequence). The CDR3 is 13 residues long. This CDR3 is CAIDGEGNQPQHF. The CDR3 DNA follows: TGTGCCATCGACGGGGAAGGCAATCAGCCCCAGCATTTT.

In DNA form, the CDR3 reads TGTGCCAGCACCGTGGGGACAGGGGCCAGAGAGACCCAGTACTTC. It codes for CASTVGTGARETQYF. The chain recombines TRBV5-8 with TRBJ2-5, with 10 bases fitting TRBD1. Looked up from germline, CDR1 is SGHTS and CDR2 is YDEGEE. The length of the CDR3 is 15 residues. V was clipped by 6 bases and J by 4 bases; unmatched bases: 9.

This chain connects TRBV5-5 to TRBJ1-5; D possibly corresponds to TRBD1 (5 bases). Trimming removed 1 base at V and 5 bases at J, with 16 bases between. Germline V lookup: CDR1 SGHKS, CDR2 YYEKEE (reference sequence). The CDR3 sequence is 16 residues long. The CDR3 is CASSLWGGREHQPQHF. As DNA, the CDR3 is TGTGCCAGCAGCTTGTGGGGAGGCAGGGAGCATCAGCCCCAGCATTTT.